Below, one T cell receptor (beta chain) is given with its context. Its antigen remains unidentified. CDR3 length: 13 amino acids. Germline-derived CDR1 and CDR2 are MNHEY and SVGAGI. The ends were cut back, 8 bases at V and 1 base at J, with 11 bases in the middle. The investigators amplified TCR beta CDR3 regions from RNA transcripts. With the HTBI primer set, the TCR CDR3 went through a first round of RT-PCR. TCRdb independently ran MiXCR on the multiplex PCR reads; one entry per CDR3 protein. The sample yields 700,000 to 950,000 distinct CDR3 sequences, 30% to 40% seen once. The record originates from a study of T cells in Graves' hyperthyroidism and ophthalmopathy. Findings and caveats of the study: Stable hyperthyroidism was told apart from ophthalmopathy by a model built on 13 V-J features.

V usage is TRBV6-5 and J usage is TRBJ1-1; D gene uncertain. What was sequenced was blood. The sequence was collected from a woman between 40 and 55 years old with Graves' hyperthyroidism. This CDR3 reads CASFRTGNTEAFF. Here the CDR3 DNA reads TGTGCCAGCTTTAGAACGGGGAACACTGAAGCTTTCTTT.